The 3 T cell receptor beta chains below all came from one sample that was sequenced in a study of cytomegalovirus exposure and HLA in healthy donors. The study ran its PCR with 60 Vbeta and 13 Jbeta primers. Generated by immunoSEQ multiplex PCR, the TCRdb table keeps only in-frame clones and is missing some. This sample has 85,000 to 130,000 clones, with more than 60% found just once. The sequencing input was PBMCs. The receptors come from a woman between 50 and 59 years old in good health and CMV-seropositive.

The rearrangement uses TRBV5-1 and TRBJ2-5, with TRBD1 as a possible D gene (5 bases). The CDR3 spans 12 residues. The V gene's germline CDR1 is SGHRS and CDR2 YFSETQ. The V gene lost 4 bases and the J gene lost 4 bases, with 8 bases spanning the gap. The CDR3 nucleotides are TGCGCCAGCAGCGGGCAGGGAGAGACCCAGTACTTC. Protein: CASSGQGETQYF.

The CDR3 coding sequence is TGTGCCAGCAGCTTGGACGGGGGGCTGAGCAATCAGCCCCAGCATTTT. It translates to CASSLDGGLSNQPQHF. The rearrangement links TRBV5-6 to TRBJ1-5; maybe TRBD1 (6 bases). Germline-derived CDR1 and CDR2 are SGHDT and YYEEEE. The V and J ends lost 0 bases and 1 base respectively, with 11 bases between them. CDR3 length: 16 residues.

The chain uses TRBV4-1 and TRBJ1-4; 9 bases map to TRBD1. V lost 5 bases to trimming and J lost 6 bases; unmatched junction nucleotides: 13. Germline CDR1 reads MGHRA; CDR2 reads YSYEKL. This CDR3 comprises 17 residues. The CDR3 sequence: CASSKTTGGDIYEKLFF. CDR3 sequence (DNA): TGCGCCAGCAGCAAAACGACAGGGGGGGATATTTATGAAAAACTGTTTTTT.